A single T cell receptor (beta chain) is shown here with its context. Its target is not known. This CDR3 has 15 amino acids. V shed 5 bases, J shed 2 bases, and the junction held 5 bases outside the gene matches. The germline V gene has CDR1 LNHDA and CDR2 SQIVND (reference sequence). This specimen comes from a study of cytomegalovirus exposure and HLA in healthy donors. It was with 60 Vbeta and 13 Jbeta primers that the PCR ran. Generated by immunoSEQ multiplex PCR, the TCRdb table keeps only in-frame clones and is missing some. The sample records some 90,000 clones, approximately 80% being singletons. Study conclusions and caveats: The authors later linked a missense DCLRE1C variant to TCR beta V- and J-gene trimming.

The sequencing sample was made of PBMCs. The chain recombines TRBV19 with TRBJ2-1; the match to TRBD1 covers 8 bases. The TCR comes from a woman between 65 and 79 years old in good health and CMV-seropositive. CDR3 bases: TGTGCCAGTAGTTACGACAGGGGAGCCTACAATGAGCAGTTCTTC. This gives the protein CASSYDRGAYNEQFF.